This T cell receptor beta chain emerged from a study of patients and donors after allogeneic stem cell transplantation. Trimming stripped 7 bases from V and 4 bases from J, with 17 bases between. The CDR3 consists of 15 residues. TCRdb processed the RT-PCR reads anew with MiXCR; each CDR3 protein has one entry. The top ten clones hold 5% to 6.5% of a sample with more than 850,000 distinct CDR3 sequences, more than 15% of them seen once. This clonotype was seen more than once but under ten times. The specimen sequenced was blood, either unsorted or a sorted T cell fraction (not recorded which). This chain uses TRBV12-3 or TRBV12-4 with TRBJ1-3; D may be TRBD1 (5 bases). The sequence derives from a human donor who was either an allogeneic HSCT recipient or a stem cell or donor lymphocyte infusion donor (not recorded which). It is not recorded whose cells these are; they may come from a transplant donor. The DNA of the CDR3 is TGTGCCAGCACACACCGAGGGGAAGCGGGAAACACCATATATTTT. Residues: CASTHRGEAGNTIYF.